This T cell receptor (beta chain) was identified during a study of CD8+ T cells in alopecia areata. Study at large: Donors of skin were C3H/HeJ mice aged roughly 6-13 months with spontaneous alopecia, and recipients were approximately 7-11-week-old female C3H/HeJ mice.

CDR1 and CDR2 (germline): FNHDT, SITEND (reference sequence). This CDR3 has 14 amino acids. After removal of 5 bases from V and 2 bases from J, the junction contained 2 bases not matched to a gene. Extraction and reverse transcription of RNA yielded cDNA as the sequencing template. The assay was immunoSEQ multiplex PCR, and TCRdb's table has in-frame clones only and misses some. The sample includes roughly 260,000 clones, none of them occurring once. This clone has a handful of counts. Its antigen is not identified. Gene names refer to mouse genes. The read terminates 4 residues ahead of where the CDR3 ends, so the germline J gene completes it. Other DNA sequences from this sample encode an identical CDR3 as well. General observations from the study: Affected scalp, especially in alopecia totalis/universalis, had a higher clonality than normal scalp did. Scalp sample data also include resident alphabeta T cells from normal skin. Mice showed clearer TCR sharing than patients did, a gap that was possibly HLA-related.

After pooling, cutaneous lymph node cells were sorted with CD4, CD8alpha, NKG2D, NKG2ACE and other markers. The gene calls are TRBV19 and TRBJ2-5, with 10 positions matching TRBD2. The sequenced material came from CD4+ T cells sorted from a lymph node. The sequence was collected from a C3H/HeJ mouse with alopecia areata. The MHC haplotype of the strain is H2-k. The CDR3 bases that were read are TGTGCCAGCAGCAACTGGGGGGGCCAAGAC. This codes for CASSNWGGQD. The CDR3 reads in full as CASSNWGGQDTQYF.